One and the same sample provided the 7 T cell receptor beta chains below, sequenced in a study of technical replicates of blood from several donors. Repertoires were generated with immunoSEQ multiplex PCR, while TCRdb's copy carries only in-frame clones and drops some. The sample records some 74,000 clones, about 89% being singletons. Sequenced: T cells isolated from PBMCs. Source of these receptors: a human donor in good health.

This rearrangement joins TRBV5-1 to TRBJ2-7; no clear D gene. Trimming shortened V by 3 bases and J by 3 bases, and 10 bases separated the two germline ends. CDR1 is SGHRS and CDR2 is YFSETQ in the germline V gene. The CDR3 extends over 13 amino acids. The CDR3 reads CASSSSPGYEQYF. DNA of the CDR3: TGCGCCAGCAGCTCCTCGCCGGGCTACGAGCAGTACTTC.

This clone occurred once. The CDR3 reads CASSATGYTEAFF. CDR3 in DNA: TGTGCCAGCAGCGCCACAGGGTACACTGAAGCTTTCTTT. The chain links TRBV9 to TRBJ1-1; D might be TRBD1 (6 bases). V was cut by 3 bases and J by 3 bases, with 9 bases left in between. The CDR3 totals 13 residues. Germline assignment: CDR1 SGDLS and CDR2 YYNGEE.

The CDR3 here is CASSFPLPQHF. DNA for the CDR3: TGTGCCAGCAGTTTCCCTCTGCCCCAGCATTTT. The rearrangement links TRBV27 to TRBJ1-5, with unresolved D. Germline values: CDR1 MNHEY, CDR2 SMNVEV (reference sequence). The CDR3 sequence is 11 residues long. V lost 3 bases and J 9 bases, leaving 6 bases between the germline ends.

V is TRBV28 and J is TRBJ2-7; TRBD1 aligns across 9 bases. In germline, CDR1 is MDHEN, CDR2 SYDVKM. After removal of 4 bases from V and 5 bases from J, the junction contained 9 bases not matched to a gene. The CDR3 runs to 15 residues. CDR3 loop: CASSSAGTGKDEQYF. CDR3 DNA sequence: TGTGCCAGCAGTTCGGCGGGGACAGGGAAGGACGAGCAGTACTTC.

The genes are TRBV11-3 and TRBJ2-3; perhaps TRBD1 as D (5 bases). This CDR3 contains 14 residues. Germline CDR1 SGHNT, CDR2 YENEEA. V lost 5 bases and J lost 4, with 13 bases in between. For the CDR3, the DNA is TGTGCCAGCAGCCCGTGGATAGGGGCAGATACGCAGTATTTT. Amino acid sequence: CASSPWIGADTQYF.

This clone has just a few counts. V gene TRBV30 combines with J gene TRBJ1-2; D remains unclear. The CDR3 is made up of 14 amino acids. Trimming took 0 bases from V and 2 from J, leaving 10 bases between them. Germline V gives CDR1 GTSNPN, CDR2 SVGIG (reference sequence). Here the CDR3 reads CAWSVLGRNYGYTF. The CDR3 DNA is TGTGCCTGGAGTGTACTAGGGAGGAACTATGGCTACACCTTC.

The rearrangement joins TRBV25-1 to TRBJ2-2, with a possible D match to TRBD2 (6 bases). V was clipped by 6 bases and J by 4 bases, with 12 bases between them. This CDR3 region has 14 residues. Germline V lookup: CDR1 MGHDK, CDR2 SYGVNS. This CDR3 reads CASSQGLVTGELFF. Here the CDR3 DNA reads TGTGCCAGCAGCCAGGGACTTGTCACCGGGGAGCTGTTTTTT.